These 14 T cell receptor beta chains came from one sample sequenced in a study of PD-L1 blockade in urothelial cancer. Method: immunoSEQ multiplex PCR; TCRdb's copy keeps in-frame clones and lacks some. Of 70,000 to 85,000 clones listed, approximately 80% are singletons. The sequenced sample was PBMCs, obtained around atezolizumab (anti-PD-L1) treatment. These receptors were obtained from a man between 65 and 85 years old with urothelial cancer.

Only one count was recorded for this clone. V gene TRBV5-6 combines with J gene TRBJ2-1, with 12 positions matching TRBD2. Germline CDR1 reads SGHDT; CDR2 reads YYEEEE. V trimming: 1 base; J trimming: 7 bases; junction bases outside the gene matches: 9. The CDR3 sequence is 17 residues long. The CDR3 DNA follows: TGTGCCAGCAGCTTGCTTTGGACTAGCGGGAAAATGAATGAGCAGTTCTTC. It translates to CASSLLWTSGKMNEQFF.

The table lists this clone with a count of one. This chain joins TRBV5-4 and TRBJ2-6; D gene ambiguous. V lost 4 bases and J lost 0, with 14 bases in between. This CDR3 has 17 amino acids. The V gene's germline CDR1 is SGHNT and CDR2 YYREEE (reference sequence). CDR3 loop: CASSPPTPGSGANVLTF. The CDR3 DNA follows: TGTGCCAGCAGCCCCCCTACCCCCGGCTCTGGGGCCAACGTCCTGACTTTC.

V is TRBV7-9 and J is TRBJ2-2; 8 nucleotides align to TRBD2. J lost 4 bases, V lost 6 bases, and 19 bases had no gene match. Germline V gives CDR1 SEHNR, CDR2 FQNEAQ (reference sequence). The CDR3 consists of 19 residues. The CDR3 loop reads CASRPGLDWMGHSTGELFF. Here the CDR3 DNA reads TGTGCCAGCAGACCGGGACTAGATTGGATGGGGCACTCCACCGGGGAGCTGTTTTTT.

The genes are TRBV19 and TRBJ1-1; D unclear. The length of the CDR3 is 15 residues. Germline V lookup: CDR1 LNHDA, CDR2 SQIVND (reference sequence). V lost 2 bases to trimming and J lost 0 bases, with 10 bases between them. CDR3 protein: CASSIPNRVNTEAFF. The DNA for the CDR3 is TGTGCCAGTAGTATACCCAATCGGGTGAACACTGAAGCTTTCTTT. The entire variable domain, with the rest obtained from reference TRBV19 and TRBJ1-1, is as follows: DGGITQSPKYLFRKEGQNVTLSCEQNLNHDAMYWYRQDPGQGLRLIYYSQIVNDFQKGDIAEGYSVSREKKESFPLTVTSAQKNPTAFYLCASSIPNRVNTEAFFGQGTRLTVV.

This chain connects TRBV5-1 to TRBJ2-7, with D maybe TRBD2 (6 bases). The CDR3 runs to 14 residues. Trimming stripped 4 bases from V and 4 bases from J, with 15 bases between. CDR1 and CDR2 (germline): SGHRS, YFSETQ. The CDR3 spells CASSAWDSIYEQYF. DNA for the CDR3: TGCGCCAGCAGCGCCTGGGACTCCATATACGAGCAGTACTTC. The full variable domain, its missing parts supplied by reference TRBV5-1 and TRBJ2-7, is KAGVTQTPRYLIKTRGQQVTLSCSPISGHRSVSWYQQTPGQGLQFLFEYFSETQRNKGNFPGRFSGRQFSNSRSEMNVSTLELGDSALYLCASSAWDSIYEQYFGPGTRLTVT.

The rearrangement joins TRBV7-7 to TRBJ1-1; TRBD1 matches at 8 bases. The CDR3 is 15 amino acids. Germline loops: CDR1 SSHAT, CDR2 FNYEAQ (reference sequence). Trimming at V came to 5 bases and at J to 0 bases, leaving 5 bases not matched to a gene. The CDR3 here is CASSPPGGMNTEAFF. CDR3 sequence (DNA): TGTGCCAGCAGCCCCCCAGGGGGCATGAACACTGAAGCTTTCTTT.

This clone was counted a single time. This rearrangement joins TRBV7-2 to TRBJ2-5; maybe TRBD1 (5 bases). The germline V and J ends were trimmed by 3 bases and 2 bases, with 13 bases remaining between them. CDR3 size: 15 residues. Germline CDR1 SGHTA, CDR2 FQGNSA. The CDR3 reads CASSLGQRVQETQYF. As DNA, the CDR3 is TGTGCCAGCAGCTTGGGGCAACGGGTACAAGAGACCCAGTACTTC.

This clone was detected only a few times. The J gene is TRBJ1-2, the V gene TRBV2; TRBD1 matches at 7 bases. The CDR3 is made up of 12 amino acids. J gave up 10 bases and V 4 bases, and 6 bases lay outside the gene matches. Germline V gene sequence: CDR1 SNHLY, CDR2 FYNNEI. The CDR3 region is CASSAYDRDYTF. The CDR3 DNA reads TGTGCCAGCAGTGCTTACGACAGGGACTACACCTTC.

This clone was counted a few times. The chain joins TRBV18 to TRBJ2-7, with 9 nucleotides matching TRBD1. Germline loops: CDR1 KGHSH, CDR2 LQKENI. The V gene end was trimmed by 5 bases and the J gene end by 5 bases; junction bases not matched to a gene: 4. This CDR3 is 13 amino acids long. CDR3 sequence (DNA): TGTGCCAGCTCAACAGGGGGCCGCAACGAGCAGTACTTC. This translates into CASSTGGRNEQYF. Full variable domain (rest looked up from reference TRBV18 and TRBJ2-7): NAGVMQNPRHLVRRRGQEARLRCSPMKGHSHVYWYRQLPEEGLKFMVYLQKENIIDESGMPKERFSAEFPKEGPSILRIQQVVRGDSAAYFCASSTGGRNEQYFGPGTRLTVT.

CDR3 residues: CASMGTGLYEQYF. The CDR3 DNA sequence: TGTGCCAGCATGGGGACAGGGTTGTACGAGCAGTACTTC. This rearrangement joins TRBV28 to TRBJ2-7; 9 bases are shared with TRBD1. Germline values: CDR1 MDHEN, CDR2 SYDVKM. V lost 7 bases and J lost 4; bases outside the gene matches: 5. The length of the CDR3 is 13 residues.

The rearrangement links TRBV19 to TRBJ2-3, with TRBD1 matching 8 bases. The CDR3 is 17 residues long. The J segment lost 1 base and the V segment lost 5 bases, leaving 11 bases of the junction unmatched. Germline lookup yields CDR1 LNHDA and CDR2 SQIVND (reference sequence). CDR3 region: CASSGTSGGVGTDTQYF. The CDR3 DNA follows: TGTGCCAGTAGTGGTACCTCAGGGGGCGTGGGCACAGATACGCAGTATTTT.

The rearrangement joins TRBV7-2 to TRBJ2-3; 7 bases fit TRBD1. Germline CDR1 SGHTA, CDR2 FQGNSA. The CDR3 loop spans 15 amino acids. J was trimmed by 0 bases and V by 5 bases; bases with no gene match: 5. The CDR3 bases are TGTGCCAGCAGCGAGGACAGGATTAGCACAGATACGCAGTATTTT. Translated: CASSEDRISTDTQYF.

The chain employs TRBV6-5 and TRBJ2-3, with D perhaps TRBD1 (5 bases). CDR1 is MNHEY, CDR2 SVGAGI, per germline. The CDR3 extends over 14 amino acids. V dropped 7 bases and J dropped 3 bases, with 14 bases sitting between them. CDR3 region: CASNRAQGTDTQYF. The CDR3 nucleotides are TGTGCCAGCAATCGGGCCCAGGGTACAGATACGCAGTATTTT.

The chain employs TRBV6-6 and TRBJ2-1; possible D gene TRBD1, 5 bases. Germline CDR1 is MNHNY and CDR2 is SVGAGI (reference sequence). The CDR3 sequence is 14 residues long. V lost 6 bases, J lost 2 bases, and 11 bases lay in between. The CDR3 nucleotides are TGTGCCAGCAGCCTGACAGAAACCTACAATGAGCAGTTCTTC. Amino acids: CASSLTETYNEQFF.